The 15 T cell receptor beta chains listed next were all sequenced from one sample in a study of patients and donors after allogeneic stem cell transplantation. TCRdb fed the RT-PCR reads into MiXCR, producing one record per CDR3 protein. Here the sample spans around 200,000 distinct CDR3 sequences, 38% being singletons. Sequencing was done on a sample of blood, either unsorted or a sorted T cell fraction (not recorded which). All receptors come from a human donor who was either an allogeneic HSCT recipient or a stem cell or donor lymphocyte infusion donor (not recorded which). It is not recorded whose cells these are; they may come from a transplant donor.

This clonotype came up a few times. J is TRBJ1-3 and V is TRBV24-1, with unresolved D. V was clipped by 4 bases and J by 3 bases, with 6 bases between them. The CDR3 length is 13 residues. Per germline, CDR1 KGHDR and CDR2 SFDVKD. The CDR3 loop reads CATSDRYGNTIYF. The CDR3, as DNA: TGTGCCACCAGTGACAGATATGGAAACACCATATATTTT.

This clonotype was recorded at least ten times. The chain uses TRBV12-3 or TRBV12-4 and TRBJ1-4; the D gene is possibly TRBD1 (5 bases). V lost 5 bases and J 6 bases, leaving 13 bases between the germline ends. The CDR3 has 14 amino acids. In DNA, the CDR3 is TGTGCCAGCAGTAGACTCGGGACGTATGAAAAACTGTTTTTT. Protein product: CASSRLGTYEKLFF.

The chain links TRBV20-1 to TRBJ1-4; TRBD1 matches at 8 bases. The CDR3 extends over 15 amino acids. After removal of 1 base from V and 8 bases from J, the junction contained 9 bases not matched to a gene. CDR1 DFQATT and CDR2 SNEGSKA come from the germline V gene (reference sequence). The CDR3 bases are TGCAGTGCTAGAGGGCCCAGGGGGCGAGGGGAAAAACTGTTTTTT. Its translation: CSARGPRGRGEKLFF.

The rearrangement links TRBV4-1 to TRBJ1-2, with D uncertain. The CDR3 is 15 amino acids. Looked up from germline, CDR1 is MGHRA and CDR2 is YSYEKL. Trimming removed 4 bases at V and 4 bases at J, with 16 bases between. This chain's CDR3 is CASSPQTREGYGYTF. The CDR3 DNA reads as TGCGCCAGCAGCCCTCAGACACGGGAGGGCTATGGCTACACCTTC.

This clonotype appeared a few times. The V and J genes are TRBV27 and TRBJ1-5; 9 bases map to TRBD1. From germline, CDR1 is MNHEY and CDR2 SMNVEV (reference sequence). The CDR3 sequence is 14 residues long. CDR3 bases: TGTGCGTATAGGGGACAGGGCCGTAAAAGGCCCCAGCATTTT. The encoded protein is CAYRGQGRKRPQHF.

The CDR3 protein is CASRTGDIGEKLFF. The DNA of the CDR3 is TGTGCCAGCAGGACCGGGGACATAGGAGAAAAACTGTTTTTT. The chain has TRBV12-3 or TRBV12-4 and TRBJ1-4; D is possibly TRBD1 (6 bases). The CDR3 has 14 residues. The V gene lost 6 bases and the J gene lost 8 bases, with 16 bases spanning the gap.

The chain uses TRBV6-1 and TRBJ2-4, with D possibly TRBD1 on 5 matching bases. Germline V gene lookup returns CDR1 MNHNS and CDR2 SASEGT. The germline V and J ends were trimmed by 6 bases and 0 bases, with 24 bases remaining between them. The CDR3 is 19 residues long. CDR3 amino acids: CASRLQALYQTLAKNIQYF. The CDR3 DNA is TGTGCCAGCAGATTACAGGCGCTATACCAGACTCTAGCCAAAAACATTCAGTACTTC.

This clonotype was counted a single time. The gene calls are TRBV20-1 and TRBJ2-7; a possible D gene is TRBD1 (5 bases). The V gene lost 6 bases and the J gene lost 6 bases, with 18 bases spanning the gap. This CDR3 is built from 13 residues. Germline V gene sequence: CDR1 DFQATT, CDR2 SNEGSKA (reference sequence). Here the CDR3 reads CSARQLEKREQYF. The CDR3 DNA reads TGCAGTGCGAGACAGCTCGAAAAACGCGAGCAGTACTTC.

Here the CDR3 DNA reads TGTGCCAGCAGCCCGCGCTACGAGGACTTGAGGGGCTACACCTTC. It translates to CASSPRYEDLRGYTF. This chain uses TRBV5-6 with TRBJ1-2; D not resolved. Germline assignment: CDR1 SGHDT and CDR2 YYEEEE. The length of the CDR3 is 15 residues. Trimming shortened V by 4 bases and J by 8 bases, and 21 bases separated the two germline ends.

This chain links TRBV12-3 or TRBV12-4 with TRBJ1-2, with 7 nucleotides matching TRBD1. V gave up 8 bases and J gave up 8 bases; unmatched junction bases: 11. This CDR3 contains 13 residues. The DNA of the CDR3 is TGTGCCAGCGTCCAACAGGGGATTAGGGGCTACACCTTC. Translating it yields CASVQQGIRGYTF.

V gene TRBV9 combines with J gene TRBJ2-7, with no clear D. The V and J ends lost 1 base and 0 bases respectively, with 8 bases between them. This CDR3 has 14 residues. Germline CDR1 and CDR2: SGDLS and YYNGEE. CDR3 nucleotides: TGTGCCAGCAGCGTACGCCCAGGCTCCTACGAGCAGTACTTC. This sequence encodes CASSVRPGSYEQYF.

This clonotype has only a few counts. The V gene is TRBV6-5, the J gene TRBJ1-2, with 7 positions matching TRBD1. V shed 7 bases and J 8 bases; nucleotides not matched to a gene: 4. Germline CDR1 MNHEY, CDR2 SVGAGI. This CDR3 comprises 11 residues. CDR3: CASTRGHGYTF. The DNA of the CDR3 is TGTGCCAGCACGAGGGGGCACGGCTACACCTTC.

In this sample, this clonotype turned up a few times. The chain carries TRBV20-1 and TRBJ1-2, with 10 bases that match TRBD1. Germline CDR1 is DFQATT and CDR2 is SNEGSKA (reference sequence). The CDR3 is made up of 13 amino acids. Trimming cost V 6 bases and J 6 bases; bases outside gene matches: 7. The CDR3 spells CSARQGAMDGYTF. CDR3 in DNA: TGCAGTGCCAGACAGGGGGCTATGGATGGCTACACCTTC.

V usage is TRBV10-3 and J usage is TRBJ1-2; 9 bases agree with TRBD1. With V trimmed by 6 bases and J by 4 bases, 9 bases remained unmatched. The CDR3 has 15 residues. Germline lookup yields CDR1 ENHRY and CDR2 SYGVKD. The CDR3 DNA sequence: TGTGCCATCAGCGGGGGACAGGGCGAGAGCTATGGCTACACCTTC. Protein product: CAISGGQGESYGYTF.

This chain connects TRBV20-1 to TRBJ1-3; no clear D gene. CDR1 and CDR2 from the germline V gene are DFQATT and SNEGSKA (reference sequence). The CDR3 totals 13 residues. The ends were cut back, 0 bases at V and 0 bases at J, with 3 bases in the middle. The chain's CDR3 is CSARDFSGNTIYF. CDR3 in DNA: TGCAGTGCTAGAGACTTCTCTGGAAACACCATATATTTT.